This TCR beta chain is from a study of OX40 agonist ivuxolimab in advanced cancers. Study overall: People who had prior anti-PD-1, anti-PD-L1 or anti-CTLA-4 therapy could take part, and around 43% had some.

Profiled with immunoSEQ multiplex PCR; TCRdb holds only in-frame clones, not every one. Here the sample spans tens of thousands of clones, roughly 92% being singletons. As regards this clone: Its antigen remains unknown.

General study findings and limits: Dosing at 0.1 to 3.0 mg/kg was accompanied by clonal expansion of CD4+ and CD8+ blood T cells by week 6.

This CDR3 has 15 amino acids. Trimming shortened V by 2 bases and J by 6 bases, and 14 bases separated the two germline ends. Germline CDR1 KGHSH, CDR2 LQKENI. The J gene is TRBJ2-1, the V gene TRBV18, with a tentative D call TRBD2 (5 bases). The sequence derives from an adult with an advanced solid tumor such as melanoma, head and neck, liver or kidney cancer. The material was CD4+ or CD8+ T cells sorted from blood, obtained in a trial of the OX40 agonist ivuxolimab. The DNA for the CDR3 is TGTGCCAGCTCACCAACCCGGGAAGGCCCCAATGAGCAGTTCTTC. Amino acid sequence: CASSPTREGPNEQFF.